Detailed here is one TCR beta chain. Its target is not known. This record comes from a study of CD8+CD57+ T cells in acquired aplastic anemia. Study details: DNA from sorted CD4+ and CD8+ cells averaged around 3 ug.

Study-level results: Both patients and controls carried the same twenty-nine CD8+ CDR3 sequences. No significant difference in CD8+ Simpson's diversity was found between patients and controls.

Both TCR beta VDJ combination and CDR3 sequence profiling were carried out. Genomic DNA was the template for this profiling. In TCRdb, the reads were re-called with MiXCR into one record per CDR3 protein. The data show hundreds of thousands of distinct CDR3 sequences, 50% to 70% seen once. The sequenced sample was sorted CD4+, CD8+, or CD8+CD57+ T cells (not recorded which) from PBMCs. This clonotype was obtained from a human donor with severe aplastic anemia or a healthy control (not recorded which).

The chain's CDR3 is CASSLGVAGGSGELFF. CDR3 sequence (DNA): TGTGCCAGCAGCTTAGGGGTAGCGGGAGGTTCCGGGGAGCTGTTTTTT. This sequence joins TRBV7-9 and TRBJ2-2; 10 positions match TRBD2. Germline V gene sequence: CDR1 SEHNR, CDR2 FQNEAQ (reference sequence). The ends lost 1 base at V and 6 bases at J; junction bases unmatched: 5. The CDR3 is 16 residues long.